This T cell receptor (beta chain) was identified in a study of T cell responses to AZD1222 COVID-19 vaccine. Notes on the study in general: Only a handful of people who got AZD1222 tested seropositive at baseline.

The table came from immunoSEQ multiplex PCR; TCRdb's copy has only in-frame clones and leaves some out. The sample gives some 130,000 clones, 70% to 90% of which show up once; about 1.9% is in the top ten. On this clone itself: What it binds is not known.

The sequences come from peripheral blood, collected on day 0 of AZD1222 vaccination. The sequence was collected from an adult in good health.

The CDR3 is CASSSTRGPGGYTF. The CDR3 nucleotides read TGTGCCAGCAGCTCCACCAGGGGTCCCGGTGGCTACACCTTC. The V gene is TRBV7-2, the J gene TRBJ1-2; a possible D gene is TRBD1 (6 bases). The CDR3 consists of 14 residues. V was cut by 4 bases and J by 7 bases, with 16 bases left in between. The V gene's germline CDR1 is SGHTA and CDR2 FQGNSA. The variable domain in full, completed from reference TRBV7-2 and TRBJ1-2, reads GAGVSQSPSNKVTEKGKDVELRCDPISGHTALYWYRQSLGQGLEFLIYFQGNSAPDKSGLPSDRFSAERTGGSVSTLTIQRTQQEDSAVYLCASSSTRGPGGYTFGSGTRLTVV.